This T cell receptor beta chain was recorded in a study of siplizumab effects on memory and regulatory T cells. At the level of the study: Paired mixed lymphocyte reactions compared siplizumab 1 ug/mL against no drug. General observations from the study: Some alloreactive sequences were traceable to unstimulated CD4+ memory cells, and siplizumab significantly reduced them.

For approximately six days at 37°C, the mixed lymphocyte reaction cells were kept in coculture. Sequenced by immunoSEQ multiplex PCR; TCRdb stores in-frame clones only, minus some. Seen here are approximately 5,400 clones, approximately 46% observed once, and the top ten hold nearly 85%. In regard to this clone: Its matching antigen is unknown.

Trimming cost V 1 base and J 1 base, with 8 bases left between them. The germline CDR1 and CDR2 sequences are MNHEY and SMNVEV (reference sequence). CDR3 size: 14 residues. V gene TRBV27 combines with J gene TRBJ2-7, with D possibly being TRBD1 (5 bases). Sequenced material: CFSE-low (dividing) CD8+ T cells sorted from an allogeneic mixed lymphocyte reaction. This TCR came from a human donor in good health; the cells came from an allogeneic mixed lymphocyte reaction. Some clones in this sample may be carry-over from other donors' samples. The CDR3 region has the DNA TGTGCCAGCAGTTTATGGGGCACTTCCTACGAGCAGTACTTC. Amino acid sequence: CASSLWGTSYEQYF.